One sample yielded the 7 T cell receptor beta chains listed below, sequenced in a study of T cell repertoires in cytomegalovirus infection. These receptors' antigens are unknown. TCRdb passed the reads through MiXCR, listing each CDR3 protein once. Of some 560,000 distinct CDR3 sequences listed, approximately 40% are singletons. This material consisted of cultured PBMCs, taken from culture after CMV antigen stimulation. The source is a human donor in good health (CMV status not recorded). Some clones in this sample may be carry-over from other donors' samples.

This clonotype has just a few counts. The CDR3 DNA is TGTGCCAGCAGCTTAGACGGGGGGGGCTACGAGCAGTACTTC. Translating it yields CASSLDGGGYEQYF. The rearrangement joins TRBV7-2 to TRBJ2-7, with 8 bases matching TRBD2. J lost 3 bases, V lost 1 base, and 2 bases had no gene match. CDR3 length equals 14 residues. Germline V gives CDR1 SGHTA, CDR2 FQGNSA.

The genes are TRBV6-1 and TRBJ2-1; 8 positions match TRBD2. The CDR3 runs to 13 residues. After removal of 10 bases from V and 4 bases from J, the junction contained 6 bases not matched to a gene. Per the germline V gene, CDR1 is MNHNS and CDR2 is SASEGT. This chain's CDR3 is CANGAGGYNEQFF. The DNA for the CDR3 is TGTGCCAATGGGGCGGGGGGTTACAATGAGCAGTTCTTC.

V gene TRBV7-2 combines with J gene TRBJ2-7; weak D call: TRBD2 (7 bases). Germline CDR1 SGHTA, CDR2 FQGNSA. CDR3 length equals 15 residues. V shed 2 bases and J shed 0 bases, with 11 bases lying between them. The CDR3 bases are TGTGCCAGCAGCTTAACGGGGGGCCCCTCCTACGAGCAGTACTTC. Amino acids: CASSLTGGPSYEQYF.

The V and J genes are TRBV7-2 and TRBJ1-6; unclear D gene. Germline V gene data show CDR1 as SGHTA and CDR2 as FQGNSA. This CDR3 contains 14 residues. Trimming stripped 3 bases from V and 6 bases from J, with 9 bases between. DNA for the CDR3: TGTGCCAGCAGCTTTTGGACGGCTAATTCACCCCTCCACTTT. The encoded protein is CASSFWTANSPLHF. Variable domain in full (rest from reference TRBV7-2 and TRBJ1-6): GAGVSQSPSNKVTEKGKDVELRCDPISGHTALYWYRQSLGQGLEFLIYFQGNSAPDKSGLPSDRFSAERTGGSVSTLTIQRTQQEDSAVYLCASSFWTANSPLHFGNGTRLTVT.

This chain uses TRBV7-2 with TRBJ2-1; 8 bases are shared with TRBD2. Germline V gene sequence: CDR1 SGHTA, CDR2 FQGNSA. The CDR3 is 13 residues long. The ends lost 7 bases at V and 9 bases at J; junction bases unmatched: 8. The CDR3 spells CASKSGLGSEQFF. The CDR3 region has the DNA TGTGCCAGCAAATCGGGACTAGGGAGTGAGCAGTTCTTC.

In this sample, this clonotype turned up a few times. The rearrangement links TRBV7-2 to TRBJ2-7; TRBD2 agrees at 13 bases. CDR1 SGHTA and CDR2 FQGNSA come from the germline V gene. The length of the CDR3 is 16 residues. After removal of 2 bases from V and 1 base from J, the junction contained 2 bases not matched to a gene. CDR3 residues: CASSLTSGGASYEQYF. CDR3 sequence (DNA): TGTGCCAGCAGCTTAACTAGCGGGGGGGCATCCTACGAGCAGTACTTC.

V and J are TRBV5-6 and TRBJ2-7, with D perhaps TRBD1 (5 bases). V lost 6 bases and J 3 bases, leaving 19 bases between the germline ends. Germline CDR1 and CDR2: SGHDT and YYEEEE. This CDR3 spans 15 amino acids. CDR3 protein: CASTWLGQGDYEQYF. The CDR3 bases are TGTGCCAGCACTTGGCTCGGGCAGGGCGACTACGAGCAGTACTTC.